This T cell receptor beta chain derives from a study of shared clonotypes between healthy human individuals. Whole-study findings and limits: What naive subsets generally showed was a larger estimated richness than memory subsets showed.

Of note for this clone: What it binds is unknown.

Germline V CDR1 and CDR2: LGHNA, YNFKEQ. This CDR3 contains 13 residues. The V gene lost 0 bases and the J gene lost 8 bases, with 8 bases spanning the gap. In the naive CD8 group, cells lacked CD45RO and were positively selected for CCR7, so terminally differentiated effector memory CD45RA+ cells were left out. Sequencing used immunoSEQ multiplex PCR; TCRdb keeps in-frame clones, though not all of them. Of hundreds of thousands of clones listed, more than 85% are singletons. The chain joins TRBV4-2 to TRBJ2-1; D is ambiguous. This receptor was taken from a man aged 30 to 45 in good health. The material sequenced was naive CD8+ T cells sorted from blood. CDR3 residues: CASSQETSDEQFF. CDR3 nucleotides: TGTGCCAGCAGCCAAGAAACGAGTGATGAGCAGTTCTTC.